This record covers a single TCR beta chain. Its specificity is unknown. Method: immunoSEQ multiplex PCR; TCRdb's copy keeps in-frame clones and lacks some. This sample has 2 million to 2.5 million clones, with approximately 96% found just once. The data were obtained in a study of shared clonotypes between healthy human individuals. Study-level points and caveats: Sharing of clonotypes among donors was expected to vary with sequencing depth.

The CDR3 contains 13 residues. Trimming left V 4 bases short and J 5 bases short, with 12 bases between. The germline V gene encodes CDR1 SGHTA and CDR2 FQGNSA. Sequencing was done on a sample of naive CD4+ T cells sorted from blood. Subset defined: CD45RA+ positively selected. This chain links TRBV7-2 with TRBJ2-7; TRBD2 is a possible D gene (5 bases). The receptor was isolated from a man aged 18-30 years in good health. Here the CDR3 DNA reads TGTGCCAGCAGCTCCATCCTTAGCGACGAGCAGTACTTC. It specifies CASSSILSDEQYF.